The 14 T cell receptor beta chains in this list originate from one sample, sequenced in a study of T cells in Graves' hyperthyroidism and ophthalmopathy. TCR beta CDR3 sequences were amplified from RNA transcripts. TCR CDR3 regions were first amplified by RT-PCR with HTBI primers. TCRdb independently ran MiXCR on the multiplex PCR reads; one entry per CDR3 protein. There are about 500,000 distinct CDR3 sequences in the sample; 14% occur only once, and less than 20% lies in the top ten. What was sequenced was blood. The receptors here all came from a woman younger than 30 with Graves' hyperthyroidism.

At least ten counts were recorded for this clonotype. The chain links TRBV3-1 to TRBJ1-2; TRBD1 might be the D (6 bases). The CDR3 runs 16 residues. Trimming took 1 base from V and 5 from J, leaving 17 bases between them. CDR1 is LGHDT, CDR2 YNNKEL, per germline (reference sequence). Written as DNA, the CDR3 is TGTGCCAGCAGCCAAGTTCGGGGGGCAGGGGCTTATGGCTACACCTTC. Translating gives CASSQVRGAGAYGYTF.

This clonotype was picked up many times. The chain links TRBV6-1 to TRBJ1-2; no clear D. V was pared by 5 bases and J by 4 bases, with 8 bases between. Germline loops: CDR1 MNHNS, CDR2 SASEGT. The CDR3 sequence is 12 residues long. The CDR3 loop reads CASSPVGYGYTF. CDR3 nucleotides: TGTGCCAGCAGTCCCGTCGGCTATGGCTACACCTTC.

At least ten counts were recorded for this clonotype. The gene calls are TRBV6-1 and TRBJ2-5; D assignment may be TRBD1 or TRBD2 (5 bases each). The germline V gene has CDR1 MNHNS and CDR2 SASEGT. The CDR3 is 13 residues long. The V end lost 4 bases, the J end lost 3 bases, and 9 bases lay between the germline ends. CDR3: CASSGGIEETQYF. Written as DNA, the CDR3 is TGTGCCAGCAGTGGGGGGATAGAAGAGACCCAGTACTTC.

Many counts were recorded for this clonotype. The chain is built from TRBV20-1 and TRBJ2-3; 8 positions match TRBD2. After removal of 6 bases from V and 4 bases from J, the junction contained 12 bases not matched to a gene. Germline V CDR1 and CDR2: DFQATT, SNEGSKA (reference sequence). This CDR3 contains 15 residues. The CDR3 spells CSAVNLREVADTQYF. The CDR3 nucleotides read TGCAGTGCCGTTAATCTGCGGGAGGTAGCAGATACGCAGTATTTT.

This clonotype was detected many times. The chain uses TRBV11-3 and TRBJ1-4; D is possibly TRBD1 (6 bases). This CDR3 region has 14 residues. Trimming removed 4 bases at V and 6 bases at J, with 12 bases between. Germline V gene lookup returns CDR1 SGHNT and CDR2 YENEEA. The CDR3 spells CASSSPDRHEKLFF. CDR3 DNA sequence: TGTGCCAGCAGCTCACCGGACAGACATGAAAAACTGTTTTTT.

This clonotype was detected many times. A single base separates this from a much larger clone, so it may be a read error. The rearrangement uses TRBV30 and TRBJ1-1; D is undetermined. Germline values: CDR1 GTSNPN, CDR2 SVGIG (reference sequence). CDR3 size: 13 residues. The CDR3 reads CAWYHKVKTEALF. The CDR3 region has the DNA TGTGCCTGGTACCACAAGGTGAAAACTGAAGCTCTCTTT.

The CDR3 here is CASALGPGPYEQYF. As DNA, the CDR3 is TGTGCCAGCGCACTGGGTCCGGGCCCATACGAGCAGTACTTC. The rearrangement links TRBV19 to TRBJ2-7, with unresolved D. Germline CDR1 and CDR2: LNHDA and SQIVND (reference sequence). The CDR3 runs to 14 residues. V dropped 9 bases and J dropped 4 bases, with 19 bases sitting between them. The complete variable domain, with remaining parts taken from reference TRBV19 and TRBJ2-7, reads DGGITQSPKYLFRKEGQNVTLSCEQNLNHDAMYWYRQDPGQGLRLIYYSQIVNDFQKGDIAEGYSVSREKKESFPLTVTSAQKNPTAFYLCASALGPGPYEQYFGPGTRLTVT.

V is TRBV9 and J is TRBJ2-1; D unclear. Germline assignment: CDR1 SGDLS and CDR2 YYNGEE. The CDR3 totals 14 residues. V was cut by 1 base and J by 8 bases, with 13 bases left in between. The CDR3 DNA sequence: TGTGCCAGCAGCGTACCCACTTTAAGGGATGAGCAGTTCTTC. It is translated as CASSVPTLRDEQFF.

The chain recombines TRBV4-2 with TRBJ2-1; D is possibly TRBD1 (7 bases). CDR3 size: 17 residues. The germline V gene has CDR1 LGHNA and CDR2 YNFKEQ. The V gene lost 0 bases and the J gene lost 8 bases, with 20 bases spanning the gap. The chain's CDR3 is CASSQDLNGRGGDEQFF. CDR3 sequence (DNA): TGTGCCAGCAGCCAAGATTTAAACGGGAGAGGGGGCGATGAGCAGTTCTTC.

This clonotype was observed many times. V is TRBV19 and J is TRBJ2-1; 7 bases agree with TRBD1. Germline assignment: CDR1 LNHDA and CDR2 SQIVND (reference sequence). V trimming: 6 bases; J trimming: 0 bases; junction bases outside the gene matches: 5. CDR3 length: 15 amino acids. CDR3 loop: CASRVDRSSYNEQFF. The CDR3 nucleotides read TGTGCCAGTAGGGTGGACAGGAGCTCCTACAATGAGCAGTTCTTC.

In this sample, this clonotype turned up a few times. The chain employs TRBV6-1 and TRBJ1-4; tentatively, D is TRBD1 (5 bases). Trimming pared 3 bases from V and 4 bases from J, leaving 12 bases between. The V gene's germline CDR1 is MNHNS and CDR2 SASEGT. CDR3 size: 15 residues. The CDR3 DNA reads as TGTGCCAGCAGTGACCAGGGCTTAGTTAATGAAAAACTGTTTTTT. Its translation is CASSDQGLVNEKLFF.

This clonotype was found a few times. The chain employs TRBV5-1 and TRBJ2-5; 7 positions agree with TRBD2. This CDR3 has 16 amino acids. CDR1 SGHRS and CDR2 YFSETQ come from the germline V gene. V dropped 1 base and J dropped 1; count of bases not matched to a gene: 7. The CDR3: CASSLPRPSGQETQYF. DNA of the CDR3: TGCGCCAGCAGCTTGCCTCGGCCTAGCGGCCAAGAGACCCAGTACTTC.

The table lists this clonotype with many counts. The rearrangement uses TRBV7-2 and TRBJ2-1; TRBD2 matches 7 bases. Germline V CDR1 and CDR2: SGHTA, FQGNSA. V trimming: 1 base; J trimming: 5 bases; junction bases outside the gene matches: 5. The CDR3 contains 15 residues. This chain's CDR3 is CASSLDASGHNEQFF. The CDR3, as DNA: TGTGCCAGCAGCTTAGATGCTAGCGGTCACAATGAGCAGTTCTTC.

This clonotype was found a few times. This chain links TRBV5-6 with TRBJ2-2; the D is unclear. V lost 6 bases and J 7 bases, leaving 22 bases between the germline ends. This CDR3 region has 16 residues. Germline V gives CDR1 SGHDT, CDR2 YYEEEE. CDR3 nucleotides: TGTGCCAGCACCCTGTCCCTAGGTCTAAGGTTCGGGGAGCTGTTTTTT. It specifies CASTLSLGLRFGELFF.